The 25 T cell receptor beta chains below come from one sample, sequenced in a study of tumour-infiltrating T cells in Burkitt lymphoma (dated by TCRdb to 2019 to 2021). Receptors were amplified or captured by the immunoSEQ multiplex PCR assay. Held by TCRdb, this immuneACCESS table contains in-frame sequences only and omits some clones. Under half of the omission traces to an unresolved V gene where checked; the cause of the rest is unknown. In all, the sample holds 13,000 or so clones, and less than 90% of those were seen once. The ten largest clones capture approximately 1.5% of the sample. Specimen: tumor tissue. Receptor source: a human donor with diffuse large B-cell lymphoma.

The genes are TRBV10-1 and TRBJ2-3; D is possibly TRBD2 (6 bases). The germline gives CDR1 WNHNN, CDR2 SYGVQD (reference sequence). V was shortened by 0 bases and J by 5 bases, with 9 bases between the two germline ends. There are 14 residues in the CDR3. CDR3 region: CASSESAGIDTQYF. DNA of the CDR3: TGCGCCAGCAGTGAGTCTGCGGGGATAGATACGCAGTATTTT.

This clone has only a few counts. The chain combines TRBV9 with TRBJ2-2, with D hard to call. The ends were cut back, 0 bases at V and 6 bases at J, with 9 bases in the middle. This CDR3 is built from 14 residues. Germline loops: CDR1 SGDLS, CDR2 YYNGEE. CDR3 nucleotides: TGTGCCAGCAGCGTAGATCCTTCGGCCGGGGAGCTGTTTTTT. As protein: CASSVDPSAGELFF.

This clone was seen a single time. CDR3 DNA sequence: TGTGCCAGCAGCTTGGGGATCGGCTACAAGGGCTACACCTTC. It encodes CASSLGIGYKGYTF. The chain couples TRBV5-5 to TRBJ1-2; D unclear. The V end was cut by 0 bases, the J end by 8 bases, with 14 bases between. Germline V gene data show CDR1 as SGHKS and CDR2 as YYEKEE (reference sequence). This CDR3 is 14 amino acids long.

This chain connects TRBV19 to TRBJ2-4, with 7 bases fitting TRBD2. Germline V lookup: CDR1 LNHDA, CDR2 SQIVND (reference sequence). The CDR3 contains 17 residues. Trimming removed 4 bases from V and 0 bases from J; junction bases left unmatched: 9. The CDR3 region is CASSRASGTLAKNIQYF. DNA of the CDR3: TGTGCCAGTAGTAGAGCCAGCGGGACCCTAGCCAAAAACATTCAGTACTTC.

The chain links TRBV11-2 to TRBJ2-4, with D possibly matching TRBD2 (5 bases). In germline, CDR1 is SGHAT, CDR2 FQNNGV. With 8 bases removed from V and 1 base from J, the gap between germline ends came to 12 bases. The CDR3 length is 14 residues. CDR3: CASANPGAKNIQYF. The CDR3 DNA reads as TGTGCCAGCGCCAATCCGGGGGCCAAAAACATTCAGTACTTC.

This CDR3 is CASSSNTGELFF. Here the CDR3 DNA reads TGTGCCAGCAGCTCTAACACCGGGGAGCTGTTTTTT. The J gene is TRBJ2-2, the V gene TRBV7-3; unclear D gene. Trimming took off 4 bases at V and 2 bases at J, with 2 bases between the two ends. The germline gives CDR1 SGHTA, CDR2 FQGTGA. The CDR3 has 12 residues. Filled out from reference TRBV7-3 and TRBJ2-2, the complete variable domain reads GAGVSQTPSNKVTEKGKYVELRCDPISGHTALYWYRQSLGQGPEFLIYFQGTGAADDSGLPNDRFFAVRPEGSVSTLKIQRTERGDSAVYLCASSSNTGELFFGEGSRLTVL.

The chain joins TRBV7-2 to TRBJ2-3, with D perhaps being TRBD1 or TRBD2 (5 bases each). The germline V and J ends were trimmed by 5 bases and 4 bases, with 16 bases remaining between them. CDR3 length equals 15 residues. Germline V lookup: CDR1 SGHTA, CDR2 FQGNSA. The CDR3 loop reads CASSDGTVGADTQYF. In nucleotides, the CDR3 is TGTGCCAGCAGCGATGGGACGGTGGGTGCAGATACGCAGTATTTT.

The chain employs TRBV6-5 and TRBJ2-5; the match to TRBD2 covers 11 bases. The CDR3 is 15 amino acids. V was pared by 2 bases and J by 5 bases, with 4 bases of the junction left unmatched. CDR1 and CDR2 from the germline V gene are MNHEY and SVGAGI. DNA of the CDR3: TGTGCCAGCAGTTACGGTAGCGGGGGGGAGGAGACCCAGTACTTC. Its protein is CASSYGSGGEETQYF.

This clone was seen only a few times. The chain has TRBV6-5 and TRBJ1-1, with unresolved D. The CDR3 covers 14 residues. Trimming pared 6 bases from V and 1 base from J, leaving 12 bases between. Germline loops: CDR1 MNHEY, CDR2 SVGAGI. The CDR3 DNA sequence: TGTGCCAGCAGCCTAGGACGGAGGAACACTGAAGCTTTCTTT. As protein: CASSLGRRNTEAFF.

J is TRBJ1-5 and V is TRBV7-2, with D tentatively TRBD1 (6 bases). V lost 1 base, J lost 4 bases, and 8 bases lay in between. This CDR3 is built from 14 residues. CDR1 is SGHTA, CDR2 FQGNSA, per germline. The CDR3 DNA sequence: TGTGCCAGCAGCTTAGGGGGGACAAATCAGCCCCAGCATTTT. Translating gives CASSLGGTNQPQHF.

In this sample, this clone turned up once. The chain combines TRBV19 with TRBJ1-3; D is uncertain. This CDR3 comprises 16 residues. Trimming shortened V by 1 base and J by 0 bases, and 10 bases separated the two germline ends. The germline V gene encodes CDR1 LNHDA and CDR2 SQIVND (reference sequence). The CDR3 is CASSIGFLSSGNTIYF. The CDR3, as DNA: TGTGCCAGTAGTATAGGGTTTCTGTCCTCTGGAAACACCATATATTTT.

This clone was counted only a few times. The CDR3 DNA follows: TGTGCCAGTAGTATACCAGGGGGCTCAATGGAAAAACTGTTTTTT. Its protein product is CASSIPGGSMEKLFF. The V gene is TRBV19, the J gene TRBJ1-4; 8 bases fit TRBD1. The trim removed 2 bases at V and 8 bases at J, leaving 7 bases unmatched. Germline CDR1 and CDR2: LNHDA and SQIVND (reference sequence). The CDR3 consists of 15 residues.

The V and J genes are TRBV7-2 and TRBJ2-7; 11 nucleotides match TRBD2. With 4 bases clipped from V and 3 bases from J, the junction kept 2 bases outside the gene matches. Germline values: CDR1 SGHTA, CDR2 FQGNSA. The CDR3 runs 14 residues. The CDR3 DNA reads TGTGCCAGCAGCTCCCTAGCGGGGGGCTACGAGCAGTACTTC. It encodes CASSSLAGGYEQYF.

The gene calls are TRBV15 and TRBJ1-5; D gene unclear. Germline lookup yields CDR1 LNHNV and CDR2 YYDKDF (reference sequence). CDR3 size: 12 residues. Trimming shortened V by 5 bases and J by 0 bases, and 2 bases separated the two germline ends. The CDR3 here is CATSFSNQPQHF. CDR3 in DNA: TGTGCCACCAGCTTTAGCAATCAGCCCCAGCATTTT. The full variable domain, completed using reference TRBV15 and TRBJ1-5, is DAMVIQNPRYQVTQFGKPVTLSCSQTLNHNVMYWYQQKSSQAPKLLFHYYDKDFNNEADTPDNFQSRRPNTSFCFLDIRSPGLGDTAMYLCATSFSNQPQHFGDGTRLSIL.

CDR3 nucleotides: TGTGCCAGCAGTTACGGCCGGACAGCAGAAGCTTTCTTT. Its translation is CASSYGRTAEAFF. The chain recombines TRBV6-5 with TRBJ1-1; TRBD1 might be the D (6 bases). This CDR3 is 13 amino acids long. CDR1 is MNHEY, CDR2 SVGAGI, per germline. V lost 2 bases and J 8 bases, leaving 12 bases between the germline ends.

V usage is TRBV11-2 and J usage is TRBJ2-4; tentative D call: TRBD2 (6 bases). There are 16 residues in the CDR3. The germline V gene encodes CDR1 SGHAT and CDR2 FQNNGV. V was trimmed by 1 base and J by 7 bases, leaving 17 bases between them. The DNA for the CDR3 is TGTGCCAGCAGCTTAGTCCCTGAGGGACTTAAGAACATTCAGTACTTC. Its translation is CASSLVPEGLKNIQYF.

The V and J genes are TRBV11-2 and TRBJ2-5; no reliable D call. This CDR3 is 14 amino acids long. Trimming pared 0 bases from V and 5 bases from J, leaving 10 bases between. The germline V gene encodes CDR1 SGHAT and CDR2 FQNNGV. CDR3 nucleotide sequence: TGTGCCAGCAGCTTAGAGGGTGGGTCGGAGACCCAGTACTTC. It yields the protein CASSLEGGSETQYF.

This chain links TRBV12-5 with TRBJ2-7; 10 bases fit TRBD2. Germline CDR1 LGHNT, CDR2 FRNRAP. J lost 2 bases, V lost 1 base, and 2 bases had no gene match. The CDR3 extends over 15 amino acids. The CDR3 DNA sequence: TGTGCTAGTGGTTTGGGACTAGCGGGTACCTACGAGCAGTACTTC. Protein: CASGLGLAGTYEQYF.

The sample holds one count of this clone. The chain is built from TRBV7-8 and TRBJ1-4; D ambiguous. The CDR3 contains 16 residues. Trimming pared 1 base from V and 0 bases from J, leaving 9 bases between. CDR1 is SGHVS and CDR2 is FQNEAQ in the germline V gene. CDR3 sequence reads: CASSLGAVATNEKLFF. The CDR3 region has the DNA TGTGCCAGCAGCTTAGGGGCAGTGGCAACTAATGAAAAACTGTTTTTT.

This clone appeared a few times. The rearrangement joins TRBV6-6 to TRBJ2-5; 8 bases agree with TRBD2. This CDR3 spans 15 amino acids. The ends lost 2 bases at V and 2 bases at J; junction bases unmatched: 4. Germline V gene lookup returns CDR1 MNHNY and CDR2 SVGAGI (reference sequence). CDR3 sequence (DNA): TGTGCCAGCAGTTACCCGACTAGCGAACAAGAGACCCAGTACTTC. Protein: CASSYPTSEQETQYF.

This chain connects TRBV5-1 to TRBJ1-1; 8 positions match TRBD1. The CDR3 spans 16 residues. Per germline, CDR1 SGHRS and CDR2 YFSETQ. Trimming removed 3 bases from V and 5 bases from J; junction bases left unmatched: 12. The CDR3: CASSSEIQGALTEAFF. The CDR3 DNA reads as TGCGCCAGCAGCTCGGAAATCCAGGGGGCGCTGACTGAAGCTTTCTTT.

The J gene is TRBJ1-2, the V gene TRBV5-4; 8 bases align to TRBD1. Trimming cost V 1 base and J 4 bases; bases outside gene matches: 9. The germline CDR1 and CDR2 sequences are SGHNT and YYREEE (reference sequence). The CDR3 is made up of 16 amino acids. In DNA form, the CDR3 reads TGTGCCAGCAGCTTGCCCGGGCAGGGGGCCGGCTATGGCTACACCTTC. It is translated as CASSLPGQGAGYGYTF.

A word on this clone: Relative to the germline gene, one junction end is altered; a read error may explain this. The chain carries TRBV14 and TRBJ2-7; the D is unclear. The CDR3 loop spans 13 amino acids. Germline V gene sequence: CDR1 SGHDN, CDR2 FVKESK. The CDR3 loop is CVSSQSARYEQYF. The CDR3 DNA sequence: TGTGTCAGCAGCCAATCGGCAAGATACGAGCAGTACTTC.

As regards this clone: The junction shows a germline mismatch at one end, possibly a read error. The chain joins TRBV5-1 to TRBJ2-2, with 11 bases identical to TRBD2. Per germline, CDR1 SGHRS and CDR2 YFSETQ. The CDR3 contains 18 residues. The CDR3 spells CASSVWVAGGPNTGKLFF. In nucleotides, the CDR3 is TGCGCCAGCAGCGTATGGGTAGCGGGGGGGCCGAACACCGGGAAGCTGTTTTTT.

The chain joins TRBV27 to TRBJ2-5; 7 bases fit TRBD2. J gave up 0 bases and V 4 bases, and 5 bases lay outside the gene matches. The CDR3 has 15 amino acids. Germline V gene data show CDR1 as MNHEY and CDR2 as SMNVEV (reference sequence). For the CDR3, the DNA is TGTGCCAGCAGTTCCATTCTAGCGGACCAAGAGACCCAGTACTTC. Protein sequence: CASSSILADQETQYF.